This is a list of T cell receptor beta chains from one sample in a study of T cell responses to AZD1222 COVID-19 vaccine. This table comes from immunoSEQ multiplex PCR, and its TCRdb copy is limited to in-frame clones, with some not included. The data contain some 170,000 clones, over 85% of them seen just once; the ten biggest clones take up about 3%. The sequenced sample was peripheral blood, obtained on day 0 of AZD1222 vaccination. The receptors were sampled from an adult in good health. CDR3s include the opening cysteine and the closing phenylalanine or tryptophan.

V	J	CDR3
TRBV6-5	TRBJ2-1	CASSYSNSPNEQFF
TRBV18	TRBJ2-3	CASSPPAAARTDTQYF
TRBV18	TRBJ1-5	CASSPRGGSNQPQHF
TRBV12-3/TRBV12-4	TRBJ1-1	CASRRGTKREAFF
TRBV11-2	TRBJ1-5	CASSLGGADTNQPQHF
TRBV7-9	TRBJ2-5	CASRDYSGIQETQYF
TRBV7-9	TRBJ2-1	CASSVGTGGRNEQFF
TRBV19	TRBJ1-2	CASSTDGAHYGYTF
TRBV4-1	TRBJ1-1	CASSHSDRVTEAFF
TRBV19	TRBJ1-5	CASSTRTGGNQPQHF
TRBV4-1	TRBJ2-2	CASSQGTVNTGELFF
TRBV11-2	TRBJ2-1	CASSTGLAGVNEQFF
TRBV21-1	TRBJ2-7	CASSKIFRGRLVGGCCYEQYF
TRBV7-9	TRBJ1-2	CASSPGVDRITNYGYTF
TRBV2	TRBJ2-1	CASNRGLADNEQFF
TRBV4-1	TRBJ1-4	CASSQATGGAGGEKLFF
TRBV9	TRBJ2-7	CASSVRLAGEQYF
TRBV28	TRBJ1-6	CASSPSYNSPLHF
TRBV6-1	TRBJ1-1	CASSELGGNTEAFF
TRBV9	TRBJ2-7	CASSVAGTLSYEQYF
TRBV11-2	TRBJ1-2	CASSLGGHGYTF
TRBV25-1	TRBJ1-2	CASSESWAAYGYTF
TRBV27	TRBJ2-7	CASSSGGLGIYEQYF